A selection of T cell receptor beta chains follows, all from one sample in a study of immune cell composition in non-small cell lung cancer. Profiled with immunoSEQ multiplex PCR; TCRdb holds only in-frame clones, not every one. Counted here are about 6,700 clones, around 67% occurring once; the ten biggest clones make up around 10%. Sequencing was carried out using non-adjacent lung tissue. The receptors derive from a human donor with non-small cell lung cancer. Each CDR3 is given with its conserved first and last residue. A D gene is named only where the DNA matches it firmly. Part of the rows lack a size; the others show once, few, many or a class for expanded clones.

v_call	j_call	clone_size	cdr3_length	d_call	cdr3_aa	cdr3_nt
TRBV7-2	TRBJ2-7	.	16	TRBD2	CASSLAASGAPYEQYF	TGTGCCAGCAGCTTAGCGGCTAGCGGGGCCCCCTACGAGCAGTACTTC
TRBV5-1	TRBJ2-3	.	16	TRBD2	CASRKTSGRPVDTQYF	TGCGCCAGCAGGAAGACTAGCGGGAGGCCCGTGGATACGCAGTATTTT
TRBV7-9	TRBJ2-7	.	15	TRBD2	CASSPQGTSGYEQYF	TGTGCCAGCAGCCCGCAGGGGACTAGCGGCTACGAGCAGTACTTC
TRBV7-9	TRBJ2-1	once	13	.	CASSPYSYNEQFF	TGTGCCAGCAGTCCTTACTCCTACAATGAGCAGTTCTTC
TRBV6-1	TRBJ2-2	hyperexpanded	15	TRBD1	CASSELTGETGELFF	TGTGCCAGCAGTGAACTGACAGGGGAAACCGGGGAGCTGTTTTTT
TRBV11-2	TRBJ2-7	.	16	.	CASSSTWIPVPYEQYF	TGTGCCAGCAGCTCGACTTGGATCCCAGTTCCCTACGAGCAGTACTTC
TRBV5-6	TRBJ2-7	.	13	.	CASSFFNSYEQYF	TGTGCCAGCAGCTTCTTTAACAGCTACGAGCAGTACTTC
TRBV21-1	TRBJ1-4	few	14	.	CATLTGGAGEKLFF	TGTGCCACCCTGACAGGGGGCGCGGGTGAAAAACTGTTTTTT
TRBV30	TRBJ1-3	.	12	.	CAWSPPENTIYF	TGTGCCTGGAGTCCACCGGAGAACACCATATATTTT
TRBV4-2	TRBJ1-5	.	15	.	CASSQAGTNNQPQHF	TGTGCCAGCAGCCAAGCCGGGACAAACAATCAGCCCCAGCATTTT
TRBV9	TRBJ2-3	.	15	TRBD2	CASSVSGGNPDTQYF	TGTGCCAGCAGCGTTAGCGGGGGGAACCCAGATACGCAGTATTTT
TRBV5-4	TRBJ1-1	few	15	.	CASSLGGQMNTEAFF	TGTGCCAGCAGCTTGGGAGGACAGATGAACACTGAAGCTTTCTTT
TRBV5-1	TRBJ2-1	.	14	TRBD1	CASSLGKTGARQFF	TGCGCCAGCAGCTTGGGCAAAACAGGGGCCAGGCAGTTCTTC
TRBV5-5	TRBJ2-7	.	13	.	CASRAWGTYEQYF	TGTGCCAGCAGGGCGTGGGGCACCTACGAGCAGTACTTC
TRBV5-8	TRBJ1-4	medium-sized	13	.	CASSLTSNEKLFF	TGTGCCAGCAGCTTGACGAGTAATGAAAAACTGTTTTTT
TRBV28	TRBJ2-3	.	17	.	CASSLSPSTGPPDTQYF	TGTGCCAGCAGTTTATCCCCCTCTACAGGTCCCCCAGATACGCAGTATTTT
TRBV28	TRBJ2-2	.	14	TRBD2	CASSPGGGTGELFF	TGTGCCAGCAGTCCAGGCGGGGGCACCGGGGAGCTGTTTTTT
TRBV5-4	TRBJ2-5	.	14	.	CASSLAGTQETQYF	TGTGCCAGCAGCTTGGCAGGCACCCAAGAGACCCAGTACTTC
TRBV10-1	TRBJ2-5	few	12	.	CASSAGSKTQYF	TGCGCCAGCAGTGCGGGATCCAAGACCCAGTACTTC
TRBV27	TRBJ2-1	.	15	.	CASSFGLPEGNEQFF	TGTGCCAGCAGTTTCGGACTACCCGAAGGCAATGAGCAGTTCTTC
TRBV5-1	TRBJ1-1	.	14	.	CASSSGLMNTEAFF	TGCGCCAGCAGCTCCGGACTCATGAACACTGAAGCTTTCTTT
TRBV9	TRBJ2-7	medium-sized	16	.	CASSVDPSSVAGEQYF	TGTGCCAGCAGCGTAGACCCGAGTTCCGTCGCGGGCGAGCAGTACTTC
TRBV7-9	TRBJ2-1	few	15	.	CASSSRLHSYNEQFF	TGTGCCAGCAGCTCAAGACTTCACTCCTACAATGAGCAGTTCTTC
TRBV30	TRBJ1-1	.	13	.	CAWSPGINTEAFF	TGTGCCTGGAGTCCAGGGATAAACACTGAAGCTTTCTTT
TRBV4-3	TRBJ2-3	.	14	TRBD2	CASSQGLAEVRQYF	TGCGCCAGCAGCCAAGGACTAGCGGAGGTACGCCAGTATTTT
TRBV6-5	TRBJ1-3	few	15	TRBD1	CASSRDSLSGNTIYF	TGTGCCAGCAGCCGGGACAGCCTCTCTGGAAACACCATATATTTT
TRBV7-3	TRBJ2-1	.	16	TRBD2	CASSLGWASGDNEQFF	TGTGCCAGCAGCTTAGGCTGGGCTAGCGGAGACAATGAGCAGTTCTTC